The 25 T cell receptor beta chains below were found in one sample sequenced in a study of OX40 agonist ivuxolimab in advanced cancers. Only in-frame clones appear in the TCRdb table, and some are missing; sequencing was by immunoSEQ multiplex PCR. The repertoire consists of roughly 6,000 clones, with 81% occurring once and the leading ten covering 20% to 25%. The sample consisted of CD4+ or CD8+ T cells sorted from blood, taken in a trial of the OX40 agonist ivuxolimab. These receptors all stem from an adult with an advanced solid tumor such as melanoma, head and neck, liver or kidney cancer.

This rearrangement joins TRBV10-3 to TRBJ2-7; 7 bases match TRBD1. Looked up from germline, CDR1 is ENHRY and CDR2 is SYGVKD. This CDR3 spans 16 amino acids. Trimming at V came to 0 bases and at J to 4 bases, leaving 9 bases not matched to a gene. In DNA form, the CDR3 reads TGTGCCATCAGTGAGTCTCCGACAGGGCCTTTTTACGAGCAGTACTTC. It translates to CAISESPTGPFYEQYF.

The chain uses TRBV7-6 and TRBJ2-7, with D maybe TRBD1 (5 bases). With 4 bases removed from V and 4 bases from J, the gap between germline ends came to 14 bases. Germline V CDR1 and CDR2: SGHVS, FNYEAQ. The CDR3 loop spans 14 amino acids. CDR3 region: CASSSGKVGYEQYF. CDR3 DNA: TGTGCCAGCAGCTCAGGGAAGGTGGGGTACGAGCAGTACTTC.

The chain carries TRBV27 and TRBJ2-3; D not certain. The CDR3 is made up of 11 amino acids. V lost 3 bases and J 6 bases, leaving 4 bases between the germline ends. CDR1 is MNHEY, CDR2 SMNVEV, per germline (reference sequence). The CDR3 DNA reads as TGTGCCAGCAGTTTTAGGGATACGCAGTATTTT. This encodes CASSFRDTQYF.

The V call is TRBV7-9, the J call TRBJ2-7, with 9 bases fitting TRBD2. CDR1 is SEHNR, CDR2 FQNEAQ, per germline (reference sequence). V was clipped by 6 bases and J by 0 bases; unmatched bases: 15. The CDR3 length is 18 residues. CDR3 protein: CASRQFPSKRGVSYEQYF. The CDR3, as DNA: TGTGCCAGCAGGCAATTCCCATCAAAGCGGGGGGTCTCCTACGAGCAGTACTTC.

In this sample, this clone turned up once. The J gene is TRBJ2-1, the V gene TRBV6-6, with no clear D. The CDR3 is 11 amino acids. Germline V CDR1 and CDR2: MNHNY, SVGAGI (reference sequence). The V end was cut by 6 bases, the J end by 10 bases, with 10 bases between. This chain's CDR3 is CASSPSLEQFF. The DNA of the CDR3 is TGTGCCAGCAGCCCCTCCCTAGAGCAGTTCTTC.

DNA of the CDR3: TGTGCCAGCAGCTTTCACGTGGGAGGGACTGGGGCCAACGTCCTGACTTTC. As protein: CASSFHVGGTGANVLTF. The V gene is TRBV7-9, the J gene TRBJ2-6; TRBD2 matches at 7 bases. The germline V gene encodes CDR1 SEHNR and CDR2 FQNEAQ (reference sequence). V dropped 3 bases and J dropped 2; count of bases not matched to a gene: 7. This CDR3 has 17 amino acids.

The chain uses TRBV4-2 and TRBJ2-7; D not resolved. The germline V and J ends were trimmed by 1 base and 2 bases, with 6 bases remaining between them. CDR1 LGHNA and CDR2 YNFKEQ come from the germline V gene. The CDR3 totals 13 residues. DNA of the CDR3: TGTGCCAGCAGCCAAGGGGTCCCCTACGAGCAGTACTTC. Its protein is CASSQGVPYEQYF.

This clone was detected only once. V and J are TRBV7-9 and TRBJ1-4; D unclear. The germline CDR1 and CDR2 sequences are SEHNR and FQNEAQ (reference sequence). This CDR3 contains 14 residues. V gave up 5 bases and J gave up 4 bases, with 11 bases separating them. The CDR3 DNA sequence: TGTGCCAGCAGCCCCGGGGATGGTAATGAAAAACTGTTTTTT. Translating it yields CASSPGDGNEKLFF.

The rearrangement joins TRBV20-1 to TRBJ1-1; D not resolved. V dropped 5 bases and J dropped 7 bases, with 11 bases sitting between them. CDR3 length equals 11 residues. Per the germline V gene, CDR1 is DFQATT and CDR2 is SNEGSKA (reference sequence). The CDR3 DNA sequence: TGCAGTGCTTCCGACCTCGGTGAAGCTTTCTTT. Amino acids: CSASDLGEAFF.

The chain uses TRBV4-3 and TRBJ2-2, with a possible D match to TRBD1 (5 bases). In germline, CDR1 is LGHNA, CDR2 YSLEER. There are 15 residues in the CDR3. V lost 1 base to trimming and J lost 1 base, with 7 bases between them. The DNA for the CDR3 is TGCGCCAGCAGCCAAGGGACACAGAACACCGGGGAGCTGTTTTTT. Encoded protein: CASSQGTQNTGELFF.

The CDR3 protein is CSAQDLIQYF. The CDR3, as DNA: TGCAGTGCTCAGGATCTGATTCAGTACTTC. V is TRBV20-1 and J is TRBJ2-4, with D unclear. There are 10 residues in the CDR3. V dropped 5 bases and J dropped 10 bases, with 9 bases sitting between them. Germline V gene data show CDR1 as DFQATT and CDR2 as SNEGSKA (reference sequence).

The V and J genes are TRBV5-1 and TRBJ2-3; the match to TRBD2 covers 9 bases. The CDR3 spans 17 residues. CDR1 and CDR2 from the germline V gene are SGHRS and YFSETQ. The V gene end was trimmed by 4 bases and the J gene end by 2 bases; junction bases not matched to a gene: 11. The CDR3 nucleotides read TGCGCCAGCAGCCCGGGGGCGGGGGGGTCGCCCACAGATACGCAGTATTTT. Protein product: CASSPGAGGSPTDTQYF.

The chain employs TRBV7-8 and TRBJ2-4; perhaps D is TRBD1 or TRBD2 (5 bases each). Germline V gives CDR1 SGHVS, CDR2 FQNEAQ. There are 14 residues in the CDR3. Deletions cut 1 base from V and 15 bases from J, with 19 bases between. This chain's CDR3 is CASSLGGRDLSGYF. CDR3 DNA: TGTGCCAGCAGCTTAGGTGGTCGGGACCTCTCTGGGTACTTC.

This clone came up once. The chain uses TRBV9 and TRBJ2-3, with 7 bases aligning to TRBD2. The V and J ends lost 0 bases and 5 bases, in that order; junction bases with no gene match: 3. This CDR3 is 14 amino acids long. CDR1 SGDLS and CDR2 YYNGEE come from the germline V gene. CDR3 loop: CASSVAERGDTQYF. CDR3 in DNA: TGTGCCAGCAGCGTAGCGGAGCGGGGAGATACGCAGTATTTT.

The chain carries TRBV5-6 and TRBJ1-5; D call uncertain. Trimming pared 0 bases from V and 4 bases from J, leaving 8 bases between. Germline V gene data show CDR1 as SGHDT and CDR2 as YYEEEE. CDR3 length: 14 residues. For the CDR3, the DNA is TGTGCCAGCAGCTTGGGACTGGGGAATCAGCCCCAGCATTTT. Translating gives CASSLGLGNQPQHF.

The gene calls are TRBV25-1 and TRBJ2-7; the match to TRBD1 covers 10 bases. The CDR3 consists of 14 residues. Looked up from germline, CDR1 is MGHDK and CDR2 is SYGVNS. Trimming removed 7 bases from V and 4 bases from J; junction bases left unmatched: 7. In nucleotides, the CDR3 is TGTGCCAGCAAGCCGGGACAGGGGATATACGAGCAGTACTTC. This gives the protein CASKPGQGIYEQYF.

This chain uses TRBV5-6 with TRBJ2-1, with 7 bases identical to TRBD1. The V gene's germline CDR1 is SGHDT and CDR2 YYEEEE. The CDR3 runs 13 residues. After removal of 3 bases from V and 10 bases from J, the junction contained 7 bases not matched to a gene. The CDR3 DNA sequence: TGTGCCAGCAGCTCCTCGACAGGGTACGAGCAGTTCTTC. This gives the protein CASSSSTGYEQFF.

The chain couples TRBV6-1 to TRBJ2-1; TRBD2 matches 12 bases. CDR1 MNHNS and CDR2 SASEGT come from the germline V gene. CDR3 length: 13 amino acids. The V segment lost 6 bases and the J segment 12 bases; nucleotides outside the gene matches: 6. CDR3 DNA: TGTGCCAGCAGAACTAGCGGGGGGAGCGTGCAGTTCTTC. Its translation: CASRTSGGSVQFF.

The chain is built from TRBV5-1 and TRBJ1-2; possibly TRBD1 for D (6 bases). The CDR3 loop spans 13 amino acids. CDR1 is SGHRS, CDR2 YFSETQ, per germline. Trimming cost V 4 bases and J 5 bases, with 12 bases left between them. This CDR3 is CASSQTGFYGYTF. The CDR3 region has the DNA TGCGCCAGCAGCCAGACAGGTTTTTATGGCTACACCTTC.

The V call is TRBV9, the J call TRBJ2-7, with unresolved D. Germline-derived CDR1 and CDR2 are SGDLS and YYNGEE. V was trimmed by 0 bases and J by 0 bases, leaving 7 bases between them. The CDR3 sequence is 14 residues long. CDR3 bases: TGTGCCAGCAGCGTAGGTAGGACCTCCTACGAGCAGTACTTC. Its translation: CASSVGRTSYEQYF.

The CDR3 reads CASSDSRDRTNEKLFF. The CDR3 DNA reads as TGTGCCAGCAGTGATAGCAGGGACCGAACTAATGAAAAACTGTTTTTT. This rearrangement joins TRBV2 to TRBJ1-4, with D tentatively TRBD1 (5 bases). CDR1 and CDR2 (germline): SNHLY, FYNNEI. This CDR3 has 16 amino acids. Trimming stripped 3 bases from V and 1 base from J, with 12 bases between.

The chain combines TRBV4-3 with TRBJ2-5; D ambiguous. The closer fit of TRBJ2-7 to the DNA end suggests the J call may be wrong. CDR1 LGHNA and CDR2 YSLEER come from the germline V gene. This CDR3 has 14 amino acids. The chain's CDR3 is CASSQSFLGYEQYF. CDR3 bases: TGCGCCAGCAGCCAAAGTTTTCTTGGCTACGAGCAGTACTTC.

The chain carries TRBV5-1 and TRBJ2-1, with D possibly called TRBD1 or TRBD2 (6 bases each). CDR3 length: 15 residues. CDR1 and CDR2 (germline): SGHRS, YFSETQ. Trimming took off 4 bases at V and 3 bases at J, with 14 bases between the two ends. CDR3 coding DNA: TGCGCCAGCAGCCCCGGTGGGGGGCTCTACAATGAGCAGTTCTTC. It yields the protein CASSPGGGLYNEQFF.

V usage is TRBV4-2 and J usage is TRBJ2-7; maybe TRBD1 (6 bases). CDR1 and CDR2 (germline): LGHNA, YNFKEQ. CDR3 length: 15 amino acids. With 0 bases removed from V and 3 bases from J, the gap between germline ends came to 12 bases. The CDR3 region has the DNA TGTGCCAGCAGCCAAGATCTTACAGGGATCTACGAGCAGTACTTC. Translation gives CASSQDLTGIYEQYF.

The CDR3: CASSFYIWAFF. The CDR3 nucleotides read TGTGCCAGCAGTTTTTACATTTGGGCTTTCTTT. The gene calls are TRBV6-6 and TRBJ1-1; unclear D gene. There are 11 residues in the CDR3. Germline CDR1 MNHNY, CDR2 SVGAGI (reference sequence). Trimming pared 4 bases from V and 11 bases from J, leaving 11 bases between.